This entry features one TCR beta chain sequence. CDR3 length equals 14 residues. V lost 10 bases and J lost 3; bases outside the gene matches: 3. Germline V gene sequence: CDR1 KGHDR, CDR2 SFDVKD. The data originate from a study of T cell responses to AZD1222 COVID-19 vaccine. The method was immunoSEQ multiplex PCR; TCRdb's version includes in-frame clones alone and lacks a portion of them. The sample carries about 140,000 clones, just under 95% recorded once. This chain links TRBV24-1 with TRBJ2-2; 11 bases align to TRBD1. The TCR was taken from an adult who had recovered from COVID-19. The specimen was peripheral blood, collected after recovery from COVID-19. CDR3 protein: CATKGQGDTGELFF. The CDR3 DNA reads as TGTGCCACAAAGGGACAGGGGGACACCGGGGAGCTGTTTTTT.